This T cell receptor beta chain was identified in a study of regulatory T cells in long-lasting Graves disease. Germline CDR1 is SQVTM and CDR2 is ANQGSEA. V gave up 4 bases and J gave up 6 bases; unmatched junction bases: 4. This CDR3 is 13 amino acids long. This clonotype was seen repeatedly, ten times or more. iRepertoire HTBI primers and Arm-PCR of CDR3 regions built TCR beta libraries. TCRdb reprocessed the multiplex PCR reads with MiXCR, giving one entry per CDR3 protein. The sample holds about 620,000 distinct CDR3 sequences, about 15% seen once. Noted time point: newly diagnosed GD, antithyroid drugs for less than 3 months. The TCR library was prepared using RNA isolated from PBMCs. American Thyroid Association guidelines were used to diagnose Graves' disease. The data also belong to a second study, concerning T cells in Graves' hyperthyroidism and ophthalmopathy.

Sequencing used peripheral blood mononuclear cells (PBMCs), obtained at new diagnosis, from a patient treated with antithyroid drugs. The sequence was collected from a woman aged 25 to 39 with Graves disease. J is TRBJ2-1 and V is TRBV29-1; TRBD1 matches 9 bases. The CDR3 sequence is CSVVGQGSNEQFF. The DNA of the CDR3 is TGCAGCGTTGTCGGACAGGGGAGCAATGAGCAGTTCTTC.